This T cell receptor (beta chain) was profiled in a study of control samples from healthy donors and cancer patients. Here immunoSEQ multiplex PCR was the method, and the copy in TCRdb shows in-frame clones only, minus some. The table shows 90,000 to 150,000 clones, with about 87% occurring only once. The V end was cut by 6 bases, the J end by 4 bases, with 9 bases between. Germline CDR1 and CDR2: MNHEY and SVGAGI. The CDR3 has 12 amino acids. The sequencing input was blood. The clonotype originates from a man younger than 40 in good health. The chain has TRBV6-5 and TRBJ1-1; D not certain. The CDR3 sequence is CASREGSTEAFF. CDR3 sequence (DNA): TGTGCCAGCAGAGAGGGAAGCACTGAAGCTTTCTTT.